These 3 T cell receptor beta chains came from one sample sequenced in a study of monozygotic twins with inflammatory bowel disease. TCRdb re-called the 5' RACE reads; one entry per CDR3 protein, DNA not given. This specimen shows about 160,000 distinct CDR3 sequences; the ten leading clones hold 2% to 3%. The sequenced sample was blood. These receptors came from a human donor with ulcerative colitis or Crohn's disease, or a healthy co-twin of an affected twin (not recorded which).

This chain joins TRBV11-2 and TRBJ1-1. The CDR3 sequence is 16 residues long. CDR1 is SGHAT and CDR2 is FQNNGV in the germline V gene. CDR3 amino acids: CASSSIYGLLGTEAFF.

The CDR3 is CASSSDRAYGYAF. The gene calls are TRBV6-6 and TRBJ1-2; TCRdb returns TRBD1, unconfirmable since there is no DNA. The CDR3 sequence is 13 residues long. Germline loops: CDR1 MNHNY, CDR2 SVGAGI (reference sequence).

V and J are TRBV5-1 and TRBJ2-1; there is no DNA to check the TCRdb D call of TRBD1. The CDR3 length is 16 residues. The V gene's germline CDR1 is SGHRS and CDR2 YFSETQ. CDR3 region: CASSGTSGGLDNEQFF. Full variable domain (outside the CDR3, taken from reference TRBV5-1 and TRBJ2-1): KAGVTQTPRYLIKTRGQQVTLSCSPISGHRSVSWYQQTPGQGLQFLFEYFSETQRNKGNFPGRFSGRQFSNSRSEMNVSTLELGDSALYLCASSGTSGGLDNEQFFGPGTRLTVL.